These 18 T cell receptor beta chains were sequenced from one sample in a study of identifying expanded T cells in peripheral blood. The method was immunoSEQ multiplex PCR; TCRdb's version includes in-frame clones alone and lacks a portion of them. This table holds 65,000 to 95,000 clones, less than 90% found once. Specimen: blood. The receptors come from a person aged 18 to 69 in good health.

This clone appeared a few times. The rearrangement links TRBV7-2 to TRBJ2-5, with a possible D match to TRBD1 (6 bases). This CDR3 is built from 14 residues. CDR1 and CDR2 from the germline V gene are SGHTA and FQGNSA. The V and J ends lost 5 bases and 7 bases respectively, with 17 bases between them. The CDR3 region has the DNA TGTGCCAGCAGCCCCCCAGGACAGATAGGGACCCAGTACTTC. Its translation is CASSPPGQIGTQYF. The variable domain in full, with the rest retrieved from reference TRBV7-2 and TRBJ2-5, is GAGVSQSPSNKVTEKGKDVELRCDPISGHTALYWYRQSLGQGLEFLIYFQGNSAPDKSGLPSDRFSAERTGGSVSTLTIQRTQQEDSAVYLCASSPPGQIGTQYFGPGTRLLVL.

The genes are TRBV4-2 and TRBJ2-7; either TRBD1 or TRBD2 may supply D (5 bases each). Per the germline V gene, CDR1 is LGHNA and CDR2 is YNFKEQ. Trimming removed 4 bases from V and 2 bases from J, with 15 bases in between. The CDR3 spans 15 residues. For the CDR3, the DNA is TGTGCCAGCAGCCGCCAGAGGGGTTTTACCTACGAGCAGTACTTC. As protein: CASSRQRGFTYEQYF.

The table lists this clone with a few counts. V gene TRBV2 combines with J gene TRBJ1-2, with 7 bases fitting TRBD1. The CDR3 loop spans 14 amino acids. The J segment lost 1 base and the V segment lost 6 bases, leaving 5 bases of the junction unmatched. Germline CDR1 SNHLY, CDR2 FYNNEI. The CDR3, as DNA: TGTGCCAGCAGGGGGGGACAGAGTAACTATGGCTACACCTTC. This translates into CASRGGQSNYGYTF.

The rearrangement uses TRBV5-6 and TRBJ2-7; TRBD2 agrees at 10 bases. This CDR3 comprises 18 residues. V lost 4 bases, J lost 5 bases, and 18 bases stayed unmatched. Germline V lookup: CDR1 SGHDT, CDR2 YYEEEE. CDR3 sequence (DNA): TGTGCCAGCAGCCGGACAGTAAGCACTAGCGGGATTAACAACGAGCAGTACTTC. Translating gives CASSRTVSTSGINNEQYF.

The chain links TRBV27 to TRBJ2-7, with D unresolved. The V gene's germline CDR1 is MNHEY and CDR2 SMNVEV (reference sequence). The V and J ends lost 6 bases and 3 bases respectively, with 21 bases between them. The CDR3 consists of 16 residues. DNA for the CDR3: TGTGCCAGCAGCCCATTGCCAACCCAGAGAGTCTACGAGCAGTACTTC. Encoded protein: CASSPLPTQRVYEQYF.

The CDR3 coding sequence is TGTGCCAGCAGTTGGACAGGGAACACTGAAGCTTTCTTT. It yields the protein CASSWTGNTEAFF. The chain recombines TRBV6-5 with TRBJ1-1; 7 nucleotides match TRBD1. The ends lost 4 bases at V and 1 base at J; junction bases unmatched: 0. CDR3 size: 13 residues. Germline CDR1 MNHEY, CDR2 SVGAGI.

The chain carries TRBV7-9 and TRBJ2-1; 14 nucleotides match TRBD2. Trimming cost V 5 bases and J 14 bases; bases outside gene matches: 8. Germline CDR1 SEHNR, CDR2 FQNEAQ (reference sequence). This CDR3 contains 14 residues. CDR3 protein: CASSHGTSGRIEFF. The CDR3 coding sequence is TGTGCCAGCAGCCACGGGACTAGCGGGAGAATTGAGTTCTTC.

J is TRBJ2-7 and V is TRBV4-2, with unresolved D. The V gene's germline CDR1 is LGHNA and CDR2 YNFKEQ. CDR3 length: 12 amino acids. V was shortened by 2 bases and J by 6 bases, with 8 bases between the two germline ends. The CDR3 spells CASSQTRSEQYF. In DNA form, the CDR3 reads TGTGCCAGCAGCCAAACCAGGTCCGAGCAGTACTTC.

This sequence joins TRBV9 and TRBJ2-4; D is unresolved. The CDR3 has 16 amino acids. Trimming shortened V by 0 bases and J by 3 bases, and 13 bases separated the two germline ends. Germline CDR1 SGDLS, CDR2 YYNGEE. The CDR3 DNA is TGTGCCAGCAGCGTAGGCCCCCTGGTAGGCAAAAACATTCAGTACTTC. Protein: CASSVGPLVGKNIQYF.

This rearrangement joins TRBV7-3 to TRBJ2-7, with D possibly being TRBD1 (6 bases). Germline CDR1 is SGHTA and CDR2 is FQGTGA. CDR3 length: 15 residues. V was shortened by 5 bases and J by 1 base, with 15 bases between the two germline ends. CDR3 sequence (DNA): TGTGCCAGCAGCCCAAGCGGCGGACAGTCCTACGAGCAGTACTTC. Amino acid sequence: CASSPSGGQSYEQYF.

This chain joins TRBV7-3 and TRBJ2-7, with a possible D match to TRBD2 (5 bases). Per the germline V gene, CDR1 is SGHTA and CDR2 is FQGTGA. This CDR3 has 15 amino acids. V lost 1 base to trimming and J lost 0 bases, with 10 bases between them. The chain's CDR3 is CASSLSGPGSYEQYF. CDR3 sequence (DNA): TGTGCCAGCAGCTTAAGCGGGCCAGGCTCCTACGAGCAGTACTTC.

J is TRBJ2-7 and V is TRBV4-1, with 8 bases that match TRBD1. Germline CDR1 reads MGHRA; CDR2 reads YSYEKL. The junction had 9 bases not matched to a gene; V was cut back by 0 bases and J by 2 bases. The CDR3 extends over 17 amino acids. The CDR3 DNA reads as TGCGCCAGCAGCCAAGATATATTGACAGGGGAAACCTACGAGCAGTACTTC. Translation gives CASSQDILTGETYEQYF.

This chain uses TRBV4-3 with TRBJ2-7; maybe TRBD1 (6 bases). The germline V gene has CDR1 LGHNA and CDR2 YSLEER. This CDR3 is built from 15 residues. Trimming shortened V by 2 bases and J by 1 base, and 12 bases separated the two germline ends. The CDR3 coding sequence is TGCGCCAGCAGCCAATATAGACAGGAATCCTACGAGCAGTACTTC. It specifies CASSQYRQESYEQYF.

J is TRBJ2-2 and V is TRBV30, with TRBD2 as a possible D gene (6 bases). Between the trimmed V and J ends, which lost 4 bases and 4 bases, there was a span of 10 bases. The CDR3 has 13 residues. Germline assignment: CDR1 GTSNPN and CDR2 SVGIG (reference sequence). The CDR3 DNA follows: TGTGCCTGGAACCAGGGAGGCACCGGGGAGCTGTTTTTT. Translating gives CAWNQGGTGELFF. Using reference TRBV30 and TRBJ2-2 for the parts outside the CDR3, the full variable domain is SQTIHQWPATLVQPVGSPLSLECTVEGTSNPNLYWYRQAAGRGLQLLFYSVGIGQISSEVPQNLSASRPQDRQFILSSKKLLLSDSGFYLCAWNQGGTGELFFGEGSRLTVL.

V is TRBV6-5 and J is TRBJ1-2; a weak D match, TRBD1 (6 bases). The V and J ends lost 8 bases and 2 bases respectively, with 6 bases between them. This CDR3 region has 11 residues. Per germline, CDR1 MNHEY and CDR2 SVGAGI. The CDR3 is CASGQNYGYTF. The DNA for the CDR3 is TGTGCCAGCGGACAGAACTATGGCTACACCTTC.

This clone was picked up one time. This rearrangement joins TRBV18 to TRBJ2-1, with 7 bases lining up with TRBD1. This CDR3 region has 15 residues. With V trimmed by 3 bases and J by 7 bases, 9 bases remained unmatched. Germline V gene sequence: CDR1 KGHSH, CDR2 LQKENI. Written as DNA, the CDR3 is TGTGCCAGCTCACCTGTTTCCGGGACAGCAAATGAGCAGTTCTTC. This encodes CASSPVSGTANEQFF.

The chain employs TRBV14 and TRBJ2-7; TRBD2 is a possible D gene (6 bases). Germline V lookup: CDR1 SGHDN, CDR2 FVKESK. V was cut by 3 bases and J by 2 bases, with 14 bases left in between. This CDR3 comprises 15 residues. The CDR3 spells CASSQPGTQPYEQYF. The CDR3 nucleotides read TGTGCCAGCAGCCAGCCCGGGACTCAACCCTACGAGCAGTACTTC.

This rearrangement joins TRBV9 to TRBJ2-1, with 13 bases lining up with TRBD2. The CDR3 covers 21 residues. Losses at the gene ends were 3 bases for V and 0 bases for J; bases not matched to a gene: 15. The V gene's germline CDR1 is SGDLS and CDR2 YYNGEE. This chain's CDR3 is CASSARTGLAGLGGSYNEQFF. The DNA for the CDR3 is TGTGCCAGCAGCGCCAGAACGGGACTAGCGGGATTGGGTGGCTCCTACAATGAGCAGTTCTTC.